These 20 T cell receptor beta chains share one sample of origin, sequenced in a study of blood T cells in healthy people across ages. Together with a sample-barcoded 5' primer, a J-beta primer mix was included in a second PCR lasting roughly 6 to 12 cycles. TCRdb re-called the 5' RACE reads through MiXCR, storing one row per CDR3 protein. The table has some 670,000 distinct CDR3 sequences, more than 45% seen once. Sequenced sample: blood. The receptors come from a woman of 80 years or more in good health.

Concerning this clonotype: Since a much larger clone is just one base distant, this may be a read error. The genes are TRBV5-1 and TRBJ2-1; D might be TRBD2 (6 bases). Gene TRBJ2-7 matches the end of the DNA better, so the J call may be wrong. CDR1 and CDR2 from the germline V gene are SGHRS and YFSETQ. CDR3 length: 17 amino acids. CDR3 DNA sequence: TGCGCCAGCAGCTTGGTCGGAGGAGGGGCCTCCTACAATGAGCAGTACTTC. Protein sequence: CASSLVGGGASYNEQYF.

The V call is TRBV5-1, the J call TRBJ2-7, with D perhaps TRBD2 (6 bases). Deletions cut 5 bases from V and 3 bases from J, with 15 bases between. This CDR3 comprises 14 residues. Germline assignment: CDR1 SGHRS and CDR2 YFSETQ. CDR3 residues: CASRKTGGNYEQYF. As DNA, the CDR3 is TGCGCCAGCAGGAAAACAGGAGGGAACTACGAGCAGTACTTC.

The chain carries TRBV30 and TRBJ2-2; 9 bases fit TRBD1. J lost 4 bases, V lost 5 bases, and 8 bases had no gene match. The CDR3 spans 15 residues. The V gene's germline CDR1 is GTSNPN and CDR2 SVGIG (reference sequence). The CDR3 protein is CAWAPGQGITGELFF. The CDR3, as DNA: TGTGCCTGGGCCCCGGGACAGGGCATCACCGGGGAGCTGTTTTTT.

This clonotype has a count of ten or more. This rearrangement joins TRBV20-1 to TRBJ2-5; D is uncertain. CDR3 length: 17 amino acids. Per germline, CDR1 DFQATT and CDR2 SNEGSKA (reference sequence). Trimming pared 3 bases from V and 7 bases from J, leaving 27 bases between. CDR3 DNA sequence: TGCAGTGCTAGCCGCCTTCGTCCCCGACTTCAAAAAGCGACCCAGTACTTC. Residues: CSASRLRPRLQKATQYF.

V gene TRBV5-1 combines with J gene TRBJ1-2; D is unclear. V was clipped by 6 bases and J by 7 bases, with 16 bases between them. Germline CDR1 is SGHRS and CDR2 is YFSETQ. The CDR3 has 13 amino acids. For the CDR3, the DNA is TGCGCCAGCAAGCTTCAGGAAGTGAGTGGCTACACCTTC. Translation: CASKLQEVSGYTF. The variable domain in full, completed from reference TRBV5-1 and TRBJ1-2, reads KAGVTQTPRYLIKTRGQQVTLSCSPISGHRSVSWYQQTPGQGLQFLFEYFSETQRNKGNFPGRFSGRQFSNSRSEMNVSTLELGDSALYLCASKLQEVSGYTFGSGTRLTVV.

Turning to this clonotype: This may be a read error, as it is one base from a much larger clone. Because it lacks the conserved phenylalanine or tryptophan at the end, this CDR3 is likely a read error. This chain connects TRBV20-1 to TRBJ2-5; the D gene is possibly TRBD2 (6 bases). This CDR3 spans 14 amino acids. CDR1 is DFQATT, CDR2 SNEGSKA, per germline (reference sequence). Trimming pared 5 bases from V and 1 base from J, leaving 14 bases between. The CDR3 nucleotides are TGCAGTGCTGTCCGGGACTCCTTCCAAGAGACCCAGTACTTG. It encodes CSAVRDSFQETQYL.

This clonotype was detected many times. The chain couples TRBV7-2 to TRBJ2-5, with 12 bases that match TRBD2. This CDR3 is 16 amino acids long. The J segment lost 2 bases and the V segment lost 4 bases, leaving 5 bases of the junction unmatched. CDR1 and CDR2 from the germline V gene are SGHTA and FQGNSA. CDR3 in amino acids: CASSSGLAGLQETQYF. For the CDR3, the DNA is TGTGCCAGCAGCTCCGGACTAGCGGGGCTACAAGAGACCCAGTACTTC.

This clonotype appeared a single time. The CDR3 DNA sequence: TGCAGCGTTGTTCTAGCGGCCTACTCCTACGAGCAGTACTTC. This codes for CSVVLAAYSYEQYF. The rearrangement joins TRBV29-1 to TRBJ2-7; 7 nucleotides agree with TRBD2. Germline trimming cut 4 bases from V and 0 bases from J; bases unmatched to any gene: 6. The CDR3 length is 14 residues. Germline V gene lookup returns CDR1 SQVTM and CDR2 ANQGSEA.

On this clonotype: A much larger clone lies one base from this, so it may be a read error. This chain connects TRBV2 to TRBJ1-2; 9 bases are shared with TRBD1. J lost 8 bases, V lost 10 bases, and 14 bases had no gene match. CDR1 SNHLY and CDR2 FYNNEI come from the germline V gene. This CDR3 has 14 amino acids. CDR3 sequence (DNA): TGTGCCAACAGCTCACCGGACAGGGGAAGGGGCTACACCTTC. Protein: CANSSPDRGRGYTF.

This clonotype was counted between two and nine times. The chain carries TRBV7-2 and TRBJ2-1; 7 bases map to TRBD2. The germline gives CDR1 SGHTA, CDR2 FQGNSA. The CDR3 covers 13 residues. The V gene end was trimmed by 2 bases and the J gene end by 7 bases; junction bases not matched to a gene: 2. The CDR3 bases are TGTGCCAGCAGCTTAAGCGGGAAGAATGAGCAGTTCTTC. This codes for CASSLSGKNEQFF.

A note on this clonotype: One end of the junction varies from germline; a read error may be responsible. The chain uses TRBV29-1 and TRBJ2-1, with 7 bases matching TRBD2. The J call may be mistaken, given a closer DNA end match to TRBJ2-7. Germline assignment: CDR1 SQVTM and CDR2 ANQGSEA. The length of the CDR3 is 13 residues. CDR3 sequence (DNA): TGCGGCGTTGGCGGGAGAGTTTACAATGAGCAGTACTTC. Encoded protein: CGVGGRVYNEQYF.

Concerning this clonotype itself: This may stem from a read error, because a much larger clone lies one nucleotide away. The chain links TRBV24-1 to TRBJ2-3; TRBD1 aligns across 7 bases. This CDR3 has 16 amino acids. Germline values: CDR1 KGHDR, CDR2 SFDVKD. CDR3 sequence (DNA): TGTTCCACCAGTGATTGGGGGACAGCGGACGCAGATACGCAGTATTTT. It is translated as CSTSDWGTADADTQYF.

Comment on this clonotype: This may be a read error: a much more frequent sequence differs by one nucleotide. The CDR3 DNA reads as TGTGCCAGCAGCCCCATCGGTCCATACGAGACCCTGTACTTC. Translating it yields CASSPIGPYETLYF. V is TRBV7-9 and J is TRBJ2-7, with D hard to call. Germline lookup yields CDR1 SEHNR and CDR2 FQNEAQ (reference sequence). V lost 5 bases and J lost 12, with 23 bases in between. CDR3 length: 14 residues.

The chain combines TRBV6-1 with TRBJ2-7; D tentatively reads TRBD1 or TRBD2 (5 bases each). Germline values: CDR1 MNHNS, CDR2 SASEGT. This CDR3 comprises 13 residues. Trimming pared 3 bases from V and 12 bases from J, leaving 18 bases between. The CDR3 nucleotides are TGTGCCAGCAGTGATGGGGGTCTTACTGGGCGGTACTTC. Protein: CASSDGGLTGRYF.

About this clonotype itself: A much more abundant neighbour one base away suggests this may be a read error. This chain links TRBV10-1 with TRBJ2-7; the D gene could be TRBD1 or TRBD2 (5 bases each). Per the germline V gene, CDR1 is WNHNN and CDR2 is SYGVQD (reference sequence). The CDR3 runs to 14 residues. Trimming removed 3 bases from V and 5 bases from J, with 14 bases in between. CDR3 in amino acids: CASSDPGSSDEQYF. The CDR3 coding sequence is TGCGCCAGCAGTGATCCAGGGAGTTCCGACGAGCAGTACTTC.

The rearrangement uses TRBV27 and TRBJ2-7, with D perhaps assigned TRBD1 or TRBD2 (6 bases each). Judging by the DNA end, TRBJ2-5 fits better; the J call may be wrong. The CDR3 covers 14 residues. Germline loops: CDR1 MNHEY, CDR2 SMNVEV (reference sequence). Written as DNA, the CDR3 is TGTGCCAGCAGTTTTTGGGGGGCCCGGGAGACCCAGTACTTC. Translated: CASSFWGARETQYF.

This clonotype has at least ten counts. The chain joins TRBV20-1 to TRBJ1-5; 8 bases match TRBD1. Trimming cost V 2 bases and J 4 bases; bases outside gene matches: 7. The CDR3 is 15 residues long. CDR1 is DFQATT, CDR2 SNEGSKA, per germline (reference sequence). This CDR3 is CSARSLDRGNQPQHF. In DNA, the CDR3 is TGCAGTGCTAGATCGTTAGACAGGGGAAATCAGCCCCAGCATTTT.

As concerns this clonotype: This may be a read error, as it is one base from a much larger clone. V gene TRBV20-1 combines with J gene TRBJ2-7; no clear D gene. The germline V and J ends were trimmed by 1 base and 7 bases, with 17 bases remaining between them. CDR1 is DFQATT and CDR2 is SNEGSKA in the germline V gene (reference sequence). The CDR3 contains 14 residues. This CDR3 reads CSARVPTQGYEQYF. CDR3 nucleotide sequence: TGCAGTGCTAGAGTCCCCACCCAAGGGTATGAGCAGTACTTC.

In the case of this clonotype: A much larger clone differs from this one at a single base, so this may be a read error. CDR3 region: CASSLRQGGSEAFF. The CDR3 DNA follows: TGTGCCAGCAGCCTCCGACAGGGGGGAAGTGAAGCTTTCTTT. The chain combines TRBV7-9 with TRBJ1-1, with 9 bases aligning to TRBD1. Germline lookup yields CDR1 SEHNR and CDR2 FQNEAQ (reference sequence). Losses at the gene ends were 5 bases for V and 7 bases for J; bases not matched to a gene: 8. The CDR3 extends over 14 amino acids.

This chain links TRBV29-1 with TRBJ1-1; D uncertain. Trimming left V 4 bases short and J 7 bases short, with 10 bases between. The CDR3 sequence is 11 residues long. Germline V gene sequence: CDR1 SQVTM, CDR2 ANQGSEA. The CDR3 reads CSVAMMSEAFF. The CDR3 DNA sequence: TGCAGCGTTGCGATGATGAGTGAAGCTTTCTTT.